This T cell receptor (beta chain) comes out of a study of OX40 agonist ivuxolimab in advanced cancers. About the study as a whole: The costimulatory receptor OX40 (CD134) was targeted by ivuxolimab, a fully human IgG2 agonistic monoclonal antibody. Intravenous ivuxolimab was administered to patients every 2 weeks at six dose levels: 0.01, 0.1, 0.3, 1.5, 3 and 10 mg/kg. Partial responses were achieved by three dose-escalation patients, of whom one had hepatocellular carcinoma and two had cutaneous melanoma. The monotherapy dose-escalation portion (N of about 50 patients) of the phase I ivuxolimab trial is reported in the paper. Of the roughly 53 patients in dose escalation, around 19 had hepatocellular carcinoma, approximately 15 had melanoma, 9 had renal cell carcinoma and 9 had head and neck cancer. Peripheral TCRbeta sequencing was intended to test whether TCR sequence diversity was altered and clonal T-cell expansion was caused by ivuxolimab. A male proportion of roughly 80% and a mean age of approximately 55 years, ranging from about 23 to 90, were recorded for the dose-escalation cohort. Prior anti-PD-1, anti-PD-L1 or anti-CTLA-4 therapy was permitted, and checkpoint inhibitors had been received by approximately 39% of dose-escalation patients.

The trial excluded patients who had a history of autoimmune disease or were on systemic immunosuppression. Peripheral blood for TCR sequencing was collected from all dose cohorts at baseline, on cycle 4 day 1, and on cycle 7 day 1. Samples came from an open-label, multicenter, first-in-human phase I dose-escalation trial of ivuxolimab. Adults with locally advanced or metastatic melanoma, renal cell, hepatocellular, or head and neck squamous cell carcinoma were enrolled in the trial. CD4+ and CD8+ T cells were sorted separately from peripheral blood before TCR sequencing. Genomic DNA was isolated from the sorted cells so that the TCRbeta CDR3 region could be sequenced. The immunoSEQ Assay was used for sequencing of TCRbeta CDR3 regions. TCRdb took this table from immuneACCESS and kept in-frame rearrangements with V and J called. Such tables lack part of the clones; where checked against another copy, unresolved V genes explain under half of the gap, and the rest is unexplained. The sample has approximately 47,000 clones on record, around nine tenths of them singletons. 7.8% of the sample is held by the ten biggest clonotypes.

Results and caveats for the whole study, not just this receptor: On average, CD8+ T cells showed more expanded clones than CD4+ T cells after ivuxolimab. In the 0.1-3.0 mg/kg groups, partial responders had among the lowest normalized peripheral clonal expansion, particularly in CD8+ T cells. At doses of 0.1 to 3.0 mg/kg, clonal expansion of both CD4+ and CD8+ blood T cells was observed from baseline to week 6. Antigen specificity was not determined for the clonally expanded peripheral T cells. Low levels of normalized T-cell clonal expansion were also seen in some patients who did not respond.

This clone was seen a few times. Its antigen target is currently unknown. No quality values exist for individual bases; no much larger clone is one base distant. The starting material was CD4+ or CD8+ T cells sorted from blood, obtained in a trial of the OX40 agonist ivuxolimab. This TCR was sampled from an adult with an advanced solid tumor such as melanoma, head and neck, liver or kidney cancer.

CDR3 sequence: CASSTSTRGGTEAFF. The nucleotides are TGTGCCAGCAGCACCAGTACCAGGGGGGGTACTGAAGCTTTCTTT. The chain employs TRBV7-6 and TRBJ1-1; 7 junctional bases match TRBD1. Including the terminal cysteine and phenylalanine, the CDR3 comprises 15 residues. Only CDR3 DNA is held: 45 bases, read in frame from base 1. Compared with germline, V lacks 5 bases and J lacks 5 bases; bases without a gene match: 11. The germline V gene supplies CDR1 SGHVS and CDR2 FNYEAQ. The CDR3, completed at both ends by the reference TRBV7-6 and TRBJ1-1 genes, gives the full variable domain GAGVSQSPRYKVTKRGQDVALRCDPISGHVSLYWYRQALGQGPEFLTYFNYEAQQDKSGLPNDRFSAERPEGSISTLTIQRTEQRDSAMYRCASSTSTRGGTEAFFGQGTRLTVV.